This TCR beta chain was obtained from a study of cytomegalovirus exposure and HLA in healthy donors. Study summary: HLA-typed donors were the source of around 85 million unique TCRs held in an early data release. The study's findings and limits: The classifier, whose performance was assessed in both the original and validation cohorts, reportedly diagnosed cytomegalovirus status with high specificity and sensitivity. TCR sequences were mostly rare, though some public TCRs occurred in many donors.

Germline CDR1 is GTSNPN and CDR2 is SVGIG (reference sequence). The CDR3 covers 14 residues. J gave up 5 bases and V 7 bases, and 9 bases lay outside the gene matches. Points on this clone: Its antigen is unknown.

It was healthy bone marrow donors who served as donors. Vbeta (60) and Jbeta (13) primers were used in the PCR. Sequenced by immunoSEQ multiplex PCR; TCRdb stores in-frame clones only, minus some. The table lists about 190,000 clones, roughly 80% of them singletons, with approximately 3.8% in the top ten. This rearrangement joins TRBV30 to TRBJ2-5; 11 bases fit TRBD1. Sequencing was performed on PBMCs. This TCR derives from a man aged 50-60 years in good health and CMV-seronegative. CDR3 bases: TGTGCCTCGGGACAGGGGGATTTTCGGGAGACCCAGTACTTC. It translates to CASGQGDFRETQYF.